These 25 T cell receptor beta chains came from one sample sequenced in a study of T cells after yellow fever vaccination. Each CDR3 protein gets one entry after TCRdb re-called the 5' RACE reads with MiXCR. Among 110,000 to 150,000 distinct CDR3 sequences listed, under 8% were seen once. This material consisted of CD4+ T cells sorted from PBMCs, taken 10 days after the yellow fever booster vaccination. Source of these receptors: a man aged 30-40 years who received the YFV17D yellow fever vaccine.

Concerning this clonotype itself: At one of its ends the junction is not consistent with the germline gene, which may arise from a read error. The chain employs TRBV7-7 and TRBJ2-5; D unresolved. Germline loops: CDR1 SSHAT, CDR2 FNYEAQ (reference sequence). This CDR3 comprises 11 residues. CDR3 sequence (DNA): TGTGCTAGCAGACCCCAAGAGACCCAGTACTTC. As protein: CASRPQETQYF. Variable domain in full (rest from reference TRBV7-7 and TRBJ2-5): GAGVSQSPRYKVTKRGQDVTLRCDPISSHATLYWYQQALGQGPEFLTYFNYEAQPDKSGLPSDRFSAERPEGSISTLTIQRTEQRDSAMYRCASRPQETQYFGPGTRLLVL.

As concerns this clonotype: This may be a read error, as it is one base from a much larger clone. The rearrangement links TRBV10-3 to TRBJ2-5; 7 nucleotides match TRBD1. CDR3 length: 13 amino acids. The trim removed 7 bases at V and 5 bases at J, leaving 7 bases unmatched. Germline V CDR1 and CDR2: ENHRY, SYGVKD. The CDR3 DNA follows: TGTGCCATCACAAGGGGACAGCACGAGACCCAGTACTTC. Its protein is CAITRGQHETQYF.

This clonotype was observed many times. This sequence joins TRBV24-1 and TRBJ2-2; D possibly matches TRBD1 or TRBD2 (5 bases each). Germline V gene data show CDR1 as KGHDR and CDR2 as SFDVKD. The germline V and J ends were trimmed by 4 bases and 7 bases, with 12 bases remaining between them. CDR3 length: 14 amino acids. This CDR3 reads CATSEPGRSGELFF. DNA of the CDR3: TGTGCCACCAGTGAGCCGGGACGAAGCGGGGAGCTGTTTTTT.

CDR3 loop: CASSLGSSGTLTDTQYF. The CDR3 nucleotides are TGTGCCAGCAGCTTAGGGTCTAGCGGGACTCTCACAGATACGCAGTATTTT. The chain combines TRBV11-3 with TRBJ2-3; 9 bases are shared with TRBD2. J was trimmed by 2 bases and V by 1 base; bases with no gene match: 7. CDR3 length: 17 amino acids. Germline CDR1 reads SGHNT; CDR2 reads YENEEA. Drawing the rest from reference TRBV11-3 and TRBJ2-3, the complete variable domain is EAGVVQSPRYKIIEKKQPVAFWCNPISGHNTLYWYLQNLGQGPELLIRYENEEAVDDSQLPKDRFSAERLKGVDSTLKIQPAELGDSAVYLCASSLGSSGTLTDTQYFGPGTRLTVL.

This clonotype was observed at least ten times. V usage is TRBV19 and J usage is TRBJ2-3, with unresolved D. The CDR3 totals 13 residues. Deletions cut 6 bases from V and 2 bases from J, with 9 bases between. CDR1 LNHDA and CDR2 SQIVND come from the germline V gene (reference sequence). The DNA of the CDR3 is TGTGCCAGTAGACACACCGACACAGATACGCAGTATTTT. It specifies CASRHTDTDTQYF. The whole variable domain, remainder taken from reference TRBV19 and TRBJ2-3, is DGGITQSPKYLFRKEGQNVTLSCEQNLNHDAMYWYRQDPGQGLRLIYYSQIVNDFQKGDIAEGYSVSREKKESFPLTVTSAQKNPTAFYLCASRHTDTDTQYFGPGTRLTVL.

CDR3 coding DNA: TGCAGTGCTAGAGTGGCGTCGAGCGGGAGGGCCGGGAGTTACAATGAGCAGTTCTTC. Protein sequence: CSARVASSGRAGSYNEQFF. The V call is TRBV20-1, the J call TRBJ2-1; TRBD2 agrees at 10 bases. The junction had 16 bases not matched to a gene; V was cut back by 1 base and J by 4 bases. The germline gives CDR1 DFQATT, CDR2 SNEGSKA (reference sequence). This CDR3 region has 19 residues.

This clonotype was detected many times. The CDR3 DNA follows: TGTGCCAGCAGCCAAGATAGCGGGGTCTTGGGGGGCTACACCTTC. This sequence encodes CASSQDSGVLGGYTF. The rearrangement uses TRBV14 and TRBJ1-2; D call uncertain. Germline CDR1 reads SGHDN; CDR2 reads FVKESK. CDR3 length equals 15 residues. The germline V and J ends were trimmed by 0 bases and 8 bases, with 16 bases remaining between them.

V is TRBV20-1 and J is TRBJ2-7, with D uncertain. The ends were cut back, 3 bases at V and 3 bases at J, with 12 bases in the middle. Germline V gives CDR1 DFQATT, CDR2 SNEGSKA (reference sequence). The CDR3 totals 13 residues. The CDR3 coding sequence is TGCAGTGCTAGCCAAGCGTTCGGCTACGAGCAGTACTTC. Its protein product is CSASQAFGYEQYF.

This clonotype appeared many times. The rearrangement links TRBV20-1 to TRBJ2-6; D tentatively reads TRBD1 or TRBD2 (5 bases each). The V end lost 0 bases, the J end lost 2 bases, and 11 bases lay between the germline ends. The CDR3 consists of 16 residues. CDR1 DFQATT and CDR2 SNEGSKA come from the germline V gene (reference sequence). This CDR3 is CSARDPGTPGANVLTF. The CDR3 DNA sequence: TGCAGTGCTAGAGATCCAGGGACCCCTGGGGCCAACGTCCTGACTTTC.

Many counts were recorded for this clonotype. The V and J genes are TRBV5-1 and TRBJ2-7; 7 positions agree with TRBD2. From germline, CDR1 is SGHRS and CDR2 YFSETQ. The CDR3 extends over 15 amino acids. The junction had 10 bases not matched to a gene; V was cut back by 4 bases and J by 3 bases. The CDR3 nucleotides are TGCGCCAGCAGCCTGACTAGCAAGTCAGGCTACGAGCAGTACTTC. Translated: CASSLTSKSGYEQYF.

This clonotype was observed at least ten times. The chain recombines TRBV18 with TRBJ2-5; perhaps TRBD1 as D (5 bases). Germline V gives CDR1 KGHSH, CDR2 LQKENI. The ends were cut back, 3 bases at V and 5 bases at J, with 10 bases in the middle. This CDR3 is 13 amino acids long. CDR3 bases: TGTGCCAGCTCACCCATAGCAGGGGAGACCCAGTACTTC. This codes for CASSPIAGETQYF. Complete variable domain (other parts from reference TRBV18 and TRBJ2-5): NAGVMQNPRHLVRRRGQEARLRCSPMKGHSHVYWYRQLPEEGLKFMVYLQKENIIDESGMPKERFSAEFPKEGPSILRIQQVVRGDSAAYFCASSPIAGETQYFGPGTRLLVL.

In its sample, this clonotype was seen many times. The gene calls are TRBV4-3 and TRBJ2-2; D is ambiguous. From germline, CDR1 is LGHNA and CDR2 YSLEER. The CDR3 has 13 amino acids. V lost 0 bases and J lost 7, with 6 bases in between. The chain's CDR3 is CASSQEDIGELFF. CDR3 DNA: TGCGCCAGCAGCCAAGAAGACATCGGGGAGCTGTTTTTT.

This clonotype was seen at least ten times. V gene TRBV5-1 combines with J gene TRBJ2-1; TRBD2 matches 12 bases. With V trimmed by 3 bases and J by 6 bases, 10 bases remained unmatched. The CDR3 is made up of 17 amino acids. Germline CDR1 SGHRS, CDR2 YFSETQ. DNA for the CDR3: TGCGCCAGCAGCTGGTTCTTGACTAGCGGGAGTCCCAATGAGCAGTTCTTC. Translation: CASSWFLTSGSPNEQFF.

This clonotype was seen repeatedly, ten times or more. The CDR3, as DNA: TGCGCCAGCAGCTTGGGGGACAGGGCAGATACGCAGTATTTT. Protein sequence: CASSLGDRADTQYF. The chain links TRBV5-1 to TRBJ2-3, with 9 bases identical to TRBD1. Germline assignment: CDR1 SGHRS and CDR2 YFSETQ. With 0 bases clipped from V and 4 bases from J, the junction kept 0 bases outside the gene matches. This CDR3 spans 14 amino acids.

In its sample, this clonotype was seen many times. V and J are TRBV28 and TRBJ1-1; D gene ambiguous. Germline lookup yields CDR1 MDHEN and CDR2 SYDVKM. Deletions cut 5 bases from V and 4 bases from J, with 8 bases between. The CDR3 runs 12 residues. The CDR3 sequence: CASSRRITEAFF. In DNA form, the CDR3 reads TGTGCCAGCAGTCGAAGAATCACTGAAGCTTTCTTT.

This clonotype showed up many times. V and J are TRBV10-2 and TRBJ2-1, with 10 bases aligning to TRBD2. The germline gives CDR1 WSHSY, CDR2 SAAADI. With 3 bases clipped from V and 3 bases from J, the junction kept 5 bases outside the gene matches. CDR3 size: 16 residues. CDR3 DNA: TGCGCCAGCAGTGACAGCGGGAGGGTCCTCTACAATGAGCAGTTCTTC. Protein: CASSDSGRVLYNEQFF.

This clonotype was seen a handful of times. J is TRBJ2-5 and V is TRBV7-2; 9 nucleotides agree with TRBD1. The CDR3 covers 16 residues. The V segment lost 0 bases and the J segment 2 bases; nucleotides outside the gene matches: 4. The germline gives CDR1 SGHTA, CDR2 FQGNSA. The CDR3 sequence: CASSLAFGTGQETQYF. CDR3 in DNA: TGTGCCAGCAGCTTAGCGTTCGGGACAGGGCAAGAGACCCAGTACTTC.

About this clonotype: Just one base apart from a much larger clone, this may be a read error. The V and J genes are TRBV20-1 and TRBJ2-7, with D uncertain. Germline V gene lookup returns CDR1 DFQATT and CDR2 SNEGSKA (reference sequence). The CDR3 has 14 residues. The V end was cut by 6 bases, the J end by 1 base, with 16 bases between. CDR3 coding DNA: TGCAGTGCCCCCCAAACGGAAAAATCCTACGAGCAGTACTTC. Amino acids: CSAPQTEKSYEQYF.

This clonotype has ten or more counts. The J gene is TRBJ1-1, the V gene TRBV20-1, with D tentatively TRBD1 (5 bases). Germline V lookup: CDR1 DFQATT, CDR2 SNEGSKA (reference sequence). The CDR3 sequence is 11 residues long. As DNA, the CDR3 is TGCAGGGGAGGGGTGAACACTGAAGCTTTCTTT. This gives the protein CRGGVNTEAFF.

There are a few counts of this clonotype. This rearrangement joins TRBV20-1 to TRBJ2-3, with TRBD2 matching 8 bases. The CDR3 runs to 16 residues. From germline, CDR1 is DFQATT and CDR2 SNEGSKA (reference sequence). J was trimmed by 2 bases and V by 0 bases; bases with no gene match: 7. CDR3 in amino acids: CSARESSGDTTDTQYF. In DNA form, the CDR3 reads TGCAGTGCTAGAGAAAGTAGCGGGGATACCACAGATACGCAGTATTTT.

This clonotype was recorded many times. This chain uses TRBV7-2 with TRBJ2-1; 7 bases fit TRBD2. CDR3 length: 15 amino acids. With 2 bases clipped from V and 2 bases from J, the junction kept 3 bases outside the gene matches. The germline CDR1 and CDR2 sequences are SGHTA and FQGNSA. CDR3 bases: TGTGCCAGCAGCTTACCTAGCGGTCCCTACAATGAGCAGTTCTTC. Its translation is CASSLPSGPYNEQFF.

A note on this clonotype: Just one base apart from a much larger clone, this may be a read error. The CDR3 loop reads CSAQDGANALTF. The CDR3 DNA sequence: TGCAGCGCCCAGGATGGGGCCAACGCCCTGACTTTC. The gene calls are TRBV29-1 and TRBJ2-6; D perhaps matches TRBD1 (5 bases). CDR1 is SQVTM, CDR2 ANQGSEA, per germline. This CDR3 spans 12 amino acids.

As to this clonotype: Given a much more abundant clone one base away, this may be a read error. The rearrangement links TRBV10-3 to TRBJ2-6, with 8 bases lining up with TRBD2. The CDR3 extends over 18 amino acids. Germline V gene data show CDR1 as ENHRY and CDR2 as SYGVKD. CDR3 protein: CASRVAGGSLSGANDLTF. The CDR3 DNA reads TGTGCCTCCCGAGTGGCGGGGGGATCCCTCTCTGGGGCCAACGACCTGACTTTC.

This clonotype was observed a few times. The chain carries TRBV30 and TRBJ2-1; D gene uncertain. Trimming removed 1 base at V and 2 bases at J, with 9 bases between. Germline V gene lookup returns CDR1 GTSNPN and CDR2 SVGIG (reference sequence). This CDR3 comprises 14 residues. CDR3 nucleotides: TGTGCCTGGAGTGGAGGAATGACCTACAATGAGCAGTTCTTC. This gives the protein CAWSGGMTYNEQFF. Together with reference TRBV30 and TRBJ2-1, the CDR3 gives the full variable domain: SQTIHQWPATLVQPVGSPLSLECTVEGTSNPNLYWYRQAAGRGLQLLFYSVGIGQISSEVPQNLSASRPQDRQFILSSKKLLLSDSGFYLCAWSGGMTYNEQFFGPGTRLTVL.

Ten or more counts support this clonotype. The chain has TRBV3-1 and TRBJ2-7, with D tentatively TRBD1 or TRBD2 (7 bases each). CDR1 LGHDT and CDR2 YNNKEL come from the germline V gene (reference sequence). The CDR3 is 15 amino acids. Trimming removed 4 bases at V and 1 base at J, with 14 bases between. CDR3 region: CASSRGGDRSYEQYF. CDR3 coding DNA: TGTGCCAGCAGCCGAGGGGGGGACAGATCCTACGAGCAGTACTTC.